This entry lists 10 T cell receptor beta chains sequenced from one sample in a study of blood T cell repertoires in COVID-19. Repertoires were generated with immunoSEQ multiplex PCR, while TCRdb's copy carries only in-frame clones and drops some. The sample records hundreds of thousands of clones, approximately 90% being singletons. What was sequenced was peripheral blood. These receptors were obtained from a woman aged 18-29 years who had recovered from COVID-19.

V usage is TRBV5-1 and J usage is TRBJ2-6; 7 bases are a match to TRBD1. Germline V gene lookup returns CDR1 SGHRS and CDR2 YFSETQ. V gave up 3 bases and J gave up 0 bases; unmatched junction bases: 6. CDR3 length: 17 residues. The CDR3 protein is CASSSRDSYSGANVLTF. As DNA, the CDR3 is TGCGCCAGCAGCTCTCGGGACAGCTACTCTGGGGCCAACGTCCTGACTTTC.

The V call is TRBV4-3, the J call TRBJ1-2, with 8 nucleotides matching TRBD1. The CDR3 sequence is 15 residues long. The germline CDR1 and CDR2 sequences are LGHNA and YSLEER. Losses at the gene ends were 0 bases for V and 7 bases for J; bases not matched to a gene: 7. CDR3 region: CASSQEAGGAFGYTF. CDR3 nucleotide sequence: TGCGCCAGCAGCCAAGAGGCAGGGGGCGCGTTTGGCTACACCTTC.

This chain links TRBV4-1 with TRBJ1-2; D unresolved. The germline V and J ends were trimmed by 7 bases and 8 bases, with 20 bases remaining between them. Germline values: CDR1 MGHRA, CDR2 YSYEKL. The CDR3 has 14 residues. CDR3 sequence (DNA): TGCGCCAGCATGTCTCCGTTCTTCGCGGAGGGCTACACCTTC. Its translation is CASMSPFFAEGYTF.

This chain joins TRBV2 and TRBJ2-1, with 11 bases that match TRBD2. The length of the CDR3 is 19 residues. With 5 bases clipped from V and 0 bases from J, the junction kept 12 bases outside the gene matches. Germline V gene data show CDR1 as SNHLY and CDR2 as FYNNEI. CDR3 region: CASSTGGSGRASSYNEQFF. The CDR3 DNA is TGTGCCAGCAGTACGGGTGGTAGCGGGAGGGCTAGCTCCTACAATGAGCAGTTCTTC.

CDR3 in DNA: TGCGCCAGCAGCTTGGCCTTGAGTAGCGGGAGTGGTGAGACCCAGTACTTC. Protein: CASSLALSSGSGETQYF. V usage is TRBV5-1 and J usage is TRBJ2-5, with 9 bases aligning to TRBD2. The germline CDR1 and CDR2 sequences are SGHRS and YFSETQ. The CDR3 contains 17 residues. The V segment lost 0 bases and the J segment 5 bases; nucleotides outside the gene matches: 11.

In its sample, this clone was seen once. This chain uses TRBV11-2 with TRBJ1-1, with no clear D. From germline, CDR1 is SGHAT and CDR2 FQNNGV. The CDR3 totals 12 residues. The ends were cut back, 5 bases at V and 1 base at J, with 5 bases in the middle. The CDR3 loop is CASSVRNTEAFF. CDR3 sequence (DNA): TGTGCCAGCAGCGTCAGGAACACTGAAGCTTTCTTT. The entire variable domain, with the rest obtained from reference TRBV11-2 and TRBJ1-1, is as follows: EAGVAQSPRYKIIEKRQSVAFWCNPISGHATLYWYQQILGQGPKLLIQFQNNGVVDDSQLPKDRFSAERLKGVDSTLKIQPAKLEDSAVYLCASSVRNTEAFFGQGTRLTVV.

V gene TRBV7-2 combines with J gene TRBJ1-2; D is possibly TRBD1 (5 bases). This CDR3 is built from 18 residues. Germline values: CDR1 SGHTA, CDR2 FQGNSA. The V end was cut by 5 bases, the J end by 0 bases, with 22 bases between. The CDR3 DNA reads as TGTGCCAGCAGCCAACCAGGGAAGTTCGGCGGAGCTAACTATGGCTACACCTTC. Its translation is CASSQPGKFGGANYGYTF.

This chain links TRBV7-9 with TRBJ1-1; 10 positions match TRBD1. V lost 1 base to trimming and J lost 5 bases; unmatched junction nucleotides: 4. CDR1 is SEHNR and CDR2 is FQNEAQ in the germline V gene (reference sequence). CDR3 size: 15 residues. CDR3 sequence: CASSLGQGARTEAFF. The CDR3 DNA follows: TGTGCCAGCAGCTTAGGACAGGGGGCGAGGACTGAAGCTTTCTTT.

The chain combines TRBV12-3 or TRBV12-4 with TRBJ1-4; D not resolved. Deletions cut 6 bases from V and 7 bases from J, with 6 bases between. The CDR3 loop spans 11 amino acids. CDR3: CASSQREKLFF. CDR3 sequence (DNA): TGTGCCAGCAGCCAGCGTGAAAAACTGTTTTTT.

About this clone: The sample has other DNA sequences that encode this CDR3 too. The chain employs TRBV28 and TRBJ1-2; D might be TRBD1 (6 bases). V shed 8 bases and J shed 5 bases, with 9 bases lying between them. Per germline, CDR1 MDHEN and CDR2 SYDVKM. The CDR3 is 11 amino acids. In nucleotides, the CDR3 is TGTGCCAGCCGTCAGGGGTATGGCTACACCTTC. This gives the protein CASRQGYGYTF.